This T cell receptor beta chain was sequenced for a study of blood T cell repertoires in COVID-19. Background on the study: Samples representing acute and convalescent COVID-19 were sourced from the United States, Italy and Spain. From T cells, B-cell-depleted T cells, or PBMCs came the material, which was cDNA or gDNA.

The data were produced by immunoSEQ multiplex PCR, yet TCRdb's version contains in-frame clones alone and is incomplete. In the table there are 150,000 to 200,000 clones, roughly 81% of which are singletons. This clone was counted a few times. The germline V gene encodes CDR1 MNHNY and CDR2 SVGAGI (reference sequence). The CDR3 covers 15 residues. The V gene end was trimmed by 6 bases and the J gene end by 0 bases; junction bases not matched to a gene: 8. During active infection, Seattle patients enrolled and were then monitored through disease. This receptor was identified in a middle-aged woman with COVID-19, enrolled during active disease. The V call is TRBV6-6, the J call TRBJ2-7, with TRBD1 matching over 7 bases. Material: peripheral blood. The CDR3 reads CASRTGQWNSYEQYF. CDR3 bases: TGTGCCAGCAGAACGGGACAGTGGAACTCCTACGAGCAGTACTTC.